Below are 24 T cell receptor beta chains sequenced from a single sample in a study of human T cells and chemical hapten exposure. TCRdb processed the RACE reads anew with MiXCR; each CDR3 protein has one entry. The sample comprises more than 90,000 distinct CDR3 sequences, 8% to 11% of which are singletons, and 2% to 2.5% rests with the top ten. Time point here: patch test 1, 2 weeks after DPC sensitization. Documented treatment: therapeutic diphenylcyclopropenone sensitization with weekly scalp DPC. Here the sequenced sample was whole blood, taken in connection with sensitization to the hapten diphenylcyclopropenone (DPC). The receptors shown here come from a man in his forties or fifties with alopecia areata. Some clones in this sample may be carry-over from other donors' samples.

In this sample, this clonotype turned up a few times. The CDR3 sequence is CASTLPLTTYEQYV. In DNA, the CDR3 is TGTGCCAGCACCTTACCCTTGACGACCTACGAGCAGTACGTC. This chain connects TRBV27 to TRBJ2-7; D not resolved. CDR1 and CDR2 from the germline V gene are MNHEY and SMNVEV (reference sequence). CDR3 length: 14 amino acids. V was clipped by 7 bases and J by 2 bases, with 15 bases between them.

This clonotype has more than one count but fewer than ten. The chain couples TRBV7-3 to TRBJ1-5, with 7 bases identical to TRBD1. The length of the CDR3 is 14 residues. Losses at the gene ends were 4 bases for V and 5 bases for J; bases not matched to a gene: 5. CDR1 and CDR2 from the germline V gene are SGHTA and FQGTGA. Written as DNA, the CDR3 is TGTGCCAGCAGCTCCAGGGGGGTGGATCAGCCCCAGCATTTT. The encoded protein is CASSSRGVDQPQHF.

In its sample, this clonotype was seen many times. V and J are TRBV29-1 and TRBJ2-3; D remains unclear. The CDR3 is made up of 11 amino acids. The germline CDR1 and CDR2 sequences are SQVTM and ANQGSEA. Trimming took off 6 bases at V and 5 bases at J, with 9 bases between the two ends. Here the CDR3 DNA reads TGCAGCGTCCCGTGGGGAGATACGCAGTATTTT. Translation gives CSVPWGDTQYF.

This clonotype was detected only a few times. The V gene is TRBV6-2 or TRBV6-3, the J gene TRBJ2-7, with 10 bases fitting TRBD2. The CDR3 length is 15 residues. J was trimmed by 2 bases and V by 2 bases; bases with no gene match: 3. Germline CDR1 reads MNHEY; CDR2 reads SVGEGT. The CDR3 sequence is CASSYISGRPYEQYF. The CDR3 DNA follows: TGTGCCAGCAGTTACATTAGCGGGAGGCCCTACGAGCAGTACTTC.

The rearrangement uses TRBV23-1 and TRBJ2-5, with a tentative D call TRBD1 (7 bases). TRBV23-1 belongs to the ORF category, with a function that is uncertain. The V gene lost 3 bases and the J gene lost 3 bases, with 14 bases spanning the gap. The CDR3 runs to 15 residues. CDR3 DNA: TGCGCCAGCAGTCACAGGGGGGAGGCCAAAGAGACCCAGTACTTC. The encoded protein is CASSHRGEAKETQYF.

This clonotype appeared many times. The chain carries TRBV2 and TRBJ2-3; D gene ambiguous. V was trimmed by 7 bases and J by 1 base, leaving 9 bases between them. The CDR3 runs 13 residues. Germline V gene sequence: CDR1 SNHLY, CDR2 FYNNEI. The CDR3 reads CASKADRTDTQYF. CDR3 bases: TGTGCCAGCAAGGCGGACCGCACAGATACGCAGTATTTT.

The table lists this clonotype with a few counts. J is TRBJ2-1 and V is TRBV7-2, with D perhaps being TRBD1 or TRBD2 (5 bases each). Trimming removed 3 bases from V and 8 bases from J, with 17 bases in between. Germline V gives CDR1 SGHTA, CDR2 FQGNSA. This CDR3 has 15 amino acids. The CDR3 loop is CASSLGLAVRDEQFF. The CDR3 nucleotides are TGTGCCAGCAGCTTGGGGCTAGCCGTCAGGGATGAGCAGTTCTTC.

The chain recombines TRBV9 with TRBJ2-7; D is perhaps TRBD1 or TRBD2 (5 bases each). This CDR3 has 17 amino acids. Trimming pared 4 bases from V and 0 bases from J, leaving 20 bases between. CDR1 is SGDLS and CDR2 is YYNGEE in the germline V gene. CDR3 region: CASSTPLRDRSSYEQYV. The CDR3, as DNA: TGTGCCAGCAGCACCCCTCTCCGGGACCGGAGCTCCTACGAGCAGTACGTC.

There are a few counts of this clonotype. The chain links TRBV5-1 to TRBJ2-1; TRBD2 agrees at 15 bases. The CDR3 loop spans 17 amino acids. V trimming: 4 bases; J trimming: 7 bases; junction bases outside the gene matches: 9. Germline loops: CDR1 SGHRS, CDR2 YFSETQ. CDR3 sequence (DNA): TGCGCCAGCAGCCCTGGACTAGCGGGAGGGCCTTTGAATGAGCAGTTCTTC. Its translation: CASSPGLAGGPLNEQFF. Drawing the rest from reference TRBV5-1 and TRBJ2-1, the complete variable domain is KAGVTQTPRYLIKTRGQQVTLSCSPISGHRSVSWYQQTPGQGLQFLFEYFSETQRNKGNFPGRFSGRQFSNSRSEMNVSTLELGDSALYLCASSPGLAGGPLNEQFFGPGTRLTVL.

This clonotype was picked up a small number of times. The rearrangement uses TRBV4-1 and TRBJ2-3; maybe TRBD2 (5 bases). CDR3 length equals 16 residues. The V and J ends lost 5 bases and 2 bases respectively, with 17 bases between them. Germline CDR1 reads MGHRA; CDR2 reads YSYEKL. The chain's CDR3 is CASSSSPSRYTDTQYF. In DNA, the CDR3 is TGCGCCAGCAGCTCGTCGCCTAGCCGCTACACAGATACGCAGTATTTT.

This clonotype was found a few times. This chain links TRBV7-6 with TRBJ2-7, with D possibly being TRBD1 (5 bases). Germline V gene data show CDR1 as SGHVS and CDR2 as FNYEAQ. The CDR3 is 12 amino acids. The V and J ends lost 5 bases and 3 bases respectively, with 8 bases between them. The chain's CDR3 is CASSLGDYEQYF. For the CDR3, the DNA is TGTGCCAGCAGCCTAGGGGACTACGAGCAGTACTTC.

The genes are TRBV5-1 and TRBJ2-3; 10 bases are a match to TRBD2. The germline gives CDR1 SGHRS, CDR2 YFSETQ. The V gene end was trimmed by 2 bases and the J gene end by 5 bases; junction bases not matched to a gene: 2. There are 14 residues in the CDR3. The CDR3 is CASSLAGGQDTQYF. In DNA form, the CDR3 reads TGCGCCAGCAGCTTAGCGGGAGGGCAAGATACGCAGTATTTT. The full variable domain, its missing parts supplied by reference TRBV5-1 and TRBJ2-3, is KAGVTQTPRYLIKTRGQQVTLSCSPISGHRSVSWYQQTPGQGLQFLFEYFSETQRNKGNFPGRFSGRQFSNSRSEMNVSTLELGDSALYLCASSLAGGQDTQYFGPGTRLTVL.

The chain is built from TRBV5-6 and TRBJ1-1, with 9 nucleotides matching TRBD1. The V gene's germline CDR1 is SGHDT and CDR2 YYEEEE. The CDR3 totals 15 residues. With V trimmed by 4 bases and J by 6 bases, 10 bases remained unmatched. The DNA of the CDR3 is TGTGCCAGCAGCCTACTACGGGACAGGGCGTCTGAAGCTTTCTTT. This encodes CASSLLRDRASEAFF.

The table lists this clonotype with a few counts. V and J are TRBV20-1 and TRBJ2-3; 7 bases match TRBD2. CDR1 and CDR2 (germline): DFQATT, SNEGSKA (reference sequence). The trim removed 1 base at V and 2 bases at J, leaving 3 bases unmatched. The CDR3 totals 14 residues. Here the CDR3 DNA reads TGCAGTGCTAGAGGGCTAGCGGCCACAGATACGCAGTATTTT. This translates into CSARGLAATDTQYF.

This clonotype was counted at least ten times. The V gene is TRBV12-3 or TRBV12-4, the J gene TRBJ1-1; no clear D. V shed 2 bases and J shed 1 base, with 11 bases lying between them. This CDR3 has 15 amino acids. Written as DNA, the CDR3 is TGTGCCAGCAGTTTAACGTCGGGCACGAACACTGAAGCTTTCTTT. Protein sequence: CASSLTSGTNTEAFF.

The chain couples TRBV7-6 to TRBJ2-5; possibly TRBD1 or TRBD2 for D (6 bases each). Germline values: CDR1 SGHVS, CDR2 FNYEAQ. This CDR3 comprises 13 residues. V dropped 8 bases and J dropped 5 bases, with 15 bases sitting between them. The CDR3 DNA follows: TGTGCCAGCGAGGGGGGAGGCGCTGAGACCCAGTACTTC. Protein sequence: CASEGGGAETQYF.

This clonotype showed up just a few times. The V and J genes are TRBV20-1 and TRBJ1-5; no reliable D call. Germline values: CDR1 DFQATT, CDR2 SNEGSKA (reference sequence). This CDR3 comprises 13 residues. Trimming took off 6 bases at V and 0 bases at J, with 9 bases between the two ends. CDR3 residues: CSANRDSNQPQHF. For the CDR3, the DNA is TGCAGTGCAAATAGGGATAGCAATCAGCCCCAGCATTTT.

The chain links TRBV7-2 to TRBJ2-4; the D is unclear. Trimming shortened V by 3 bases and J by 5 bases, and 11 bases separated the two germline ends. This CDR3 has 14 amino acids. CDR1 and CDR2 from the germline V gene are SGHTA and FQGNSA. Written as DNA, the CDR3 is TGTGCCAGCAGCTTCCAGCCGCAGGAAAACATTCAGTACTTC. Protein: CASSFQPQENIQYF. The whole variable domain, filled in from reference TRBV7-2 and TRBJ2-4, reads GAGVSQSPSNKVTEKGKDVELRCDPISGHTALYWYRQSLGQGLEFLIYFQGNSAPDKSGLPSDRFSAERTGGSVSTLTIQRTQQEDSAVYLCASSFQPQENIQYFGAGTRLSVL.

The J gene is TRBJ2-7, the V gene TRBV7-2; D tentatively fits TRBD1 or TRBD2 (5 bases each). CDR3 size: 15 residues. Germline CDR1 SGHTA, CDR2 FQGNSA. The V end lost 0 bases, the J end lost 5 bases, and 14 bases lay between the germline ends. Here the CDR3 reads CASSLAGVVYHEQYV. CDR3 DNA sequence: TGTGCCAGCAGCTTAGCGGGGGTGGTGTACCACGAGCAGTACGTC.

This clonotype was found many times. The chain employs TRBV7-2 and TRBJ2-7; 10 nucleotides line up with TRBD2. Looked up from germline, CDR1 is SGHTA and CDR2 is FQGNSA. This CDR3 has 15 residues. After removal of 4 bases from V and 3 bases from J, the junction contained 6 bases not matched to a gene. CDR3 region: CASSSKREGVYEQYF. CDR3 DNA sequence: TGTGCCAGCAGCTCAAAGCGGGAGGGCGTCTACGAGCAGTACTTC.

This clonotype was found many times. The chain is built from TRBV10-3 and TRBJ2-4; 10 bases line up with TRBD2. CDR3 length equals 16 residues. Germline CDR1 reads ENHRY; CDR2 reads SYGVKD. With V trimmed by 5 bases and J by 0 bases, 4 bases remained unmatched. The CDR3 nucleotides read TGTGCCATCAGTTATAGCGGGAGGCTAGCCAAAAACATTCAGTACTTC. As protein: CAISYSGRLAKNIQYF.

V gene TRBV3-1 combines with J gene TRBJ2-2; 11 bases fit TRBD2. CDR3 length: 16 amino acids. CDR1 is LGHDT, CDR2 YNNKEL, per germline (reference sequence). J lost 2 bases, V lost 6 bases, and 5 bases had no gene match. CDR3 DNA: TGTGCCAGCAGACAAACTAGCGGGAGCAACACCGGGGAGCTGTTTTTT. Amino acid sequence: CASRQTSGSNTGELFF.

This clonotype has ten or more counts. V and J are TRBV20-1 and TRBJ2-3; 11 nucleotides agree with TRBD2. V was pared by 6 bases and J by 4 bases, with 21 bases of the junction left unmatched. CDR3 length: 19 residues. Germline V gives CDR1 DFQATT, CDR2 SNEGSKA (reference sequence). The CDR3 loop reads CSATPGGVGLAAIPDTQYF. Here the CDR3 DNA reads TGCAGTGCAACTCCGGGGGGTGTGGGACTAGCGGCAATCCCAGATACGCAGTATTTT.

The table lists this clonotype with many counts. The chain employs TRBV19 and TRBJ1-5; 9 bases line up with TRBD1. Germline CDR1 LNHDA, CDR2 SQIVND (reference sequence). The V and J ends lost 4 bases and 7 bases, in that order; junction bases with no gene match: 5. This CDR3 has 14 residues. CDR3 in DNA: TGTGCCAGTAGTAGTTACAGGGGGCTCCAGCCCCAGCATTTT. This translates into CASSSYRGLQPQHF.